The clone carrying this TCR beta chain was seen only a few times. The antigen is unknown. Read data end 3 residues before the CDR3 end; the end is taken from the germline J gene. There are 13 residues in the CDR3. Per the germline V gene, CDR1 is LNHDA and CDR2 is SQIVND (reference sequence). V was pared by 8 bases and J by 4 bases, with 6 bases of the junction left unmatched. Only in-frame clones appear in the TCRdb table, and some are missing; sequencing was by immunoSEQ multiplex PCR. The sample includes fewer than 25,000 clones, none of them occurring once. The data stem from a study of T cell clonality in common variable immunodeficiency. Findings and caveats of the study: Fewer TCRbeta clones were shared among CVID subjects than controls. Fewer deletions and N-nucleotide insertions were reportedly seen in common variable immunodeficiency TCR beta sequences.

CVID subjects were neither ill nor on immunomodulatory or immunosuppressive medication at sampling. The chain has TRBV19 and TRBJ1-2, with 8 bases fitting TRBD1. The receptor's source is a human donor with common variable immunodeficiency. Source material: peripheral blood mononuclear cells. CDR3 DNA, as far as it was read: TGTGCCAGTGAAATGGGGACAGGCTATGGC. This sequence encodes CASEMGTGYG. The full CDR3 is CASEMGTGYGYTF.